The T cell receptor beta chain described here comes from a study of blood T cell repertoires in COVID-19. Method: immunoSEQ multiplex PCR; TCRdb's copy keeps in-frame clones and lacks some. The sample has some 200,000 clones, approximately 85% seen once. Germline V lookup: CDR1 SGHNT, CDR2 YYREEE (reference sequence). The CDR3 contains 15 residues. Trimming removed 4 bases at V and 3 bases at J, with 16 bases between. This TCR derives from a woman in her 70s with COVID-19, enrolled during active disease. The sequenced sample was peripheral blood. The rearrangement joins TRBV5-4 to TRBJ1-2; D ambiguous. CDR3 residues: CASSPGQEDYYGYTF. The DNA of the CDR3 is TGTGCCAGCAGCCCCGGTCAGGAGGATTACTATGGCTACACCTTC.